These 8 T cell receptor beta chains were all obtained from the same sample, sequenced in a study of T cell clones after liver transplantation. Measured with immunoSEQ multiplex PCR; TCRdb has only the in-frame clones, and not every one. The sample records tens of thousands of clones, roughly 85% being singletons. The source was CD4+ T cells from blood, collected at the 22-month timepoint. These receptor sequences come from a human patient who received a liver transplant. Some of the T cells might come from the graft donor.

The CDR3 DNA reads TGCGCCAGCAGCGAACAGGGTATTGAAGCTTTCTTT. It specifies CASSEQGIEAFF. The chain couples TRBV5-1 to TRBJ1-1; the D gene is possibly TRBD1 (6 bases). The CDR3 is 12 amino acids. The V gene lost 4 bases and the J gene lost 7 bases, with 11 bases spanning the gap. CDR1 SGHRS and CDR2 YFSETQ come from the germline V gene.

A single count supports this clone. V gene TRBV5-6 combines with J gene TRBJ1-2, with a weak D call TRBD1 (6 bases). Trimming removed 5 bases from V and 0 bases from J, with 14 bases in between. The germline CDR1 and CDR2 sequences are SGHDT and YYEEEE. CDR3 size: 15 residues. The CDR3 nucleotides read TGTGCCAGCAGACGAGACAGGAACACTAACTATGGCTACACCTTC. Translating gives CASRRDRNTNYGYTF. Together with reference TRBV5-6 and TRBJ1-2, the CDR3 gives the full variable domain: DAGVTQSPTHLIKTRGQQVTLRCSPKSGHDTVSWYQQALGQGPQFIFQYYEEEERQRGNFPDRFSGHQFPNYSSELNVNALLLGDSALYLCASRRDRNTNYGYTFGSGTRLTVV.

The chain couples TRBV4-3 to TRBJ1-3, with no clear D. CDR3 length: 15 residues. Deletions cut 4 bases from V and 0 bases from J, with 10 bases between. The germline gives CDR1 LGHNA, CDR2 YSLEER. The CDR3 loop is CASSPNLSSGNTIYF. The CDR3 DNA sequence: TGCGCCAGCAGCCCCAACTTAAGCTCTGGAAACACCATATATTTT.

J is TRBJ2-7 and V is TRBV5-5; perhaps TRBD1 as D (6 bases). Germline V gene sequence: CDR1 SGHKS, CDR2 YYEKEE (reference sequence). CDR3 length equals 18 residues. V gave up 0 bases and J gave up 1 base, with 20 bases separating them. The CDR3 sequence is CASSLEPRRGTRSYEQYF. The CDR3 DNA is TGTGCCAGCAGCTTGGAGCCCCGCAGGGGAACCAGATCCTACGAGCAGTACTTC.

The chain has TRBV5-1 and TRBJ1-4, with D possibly being TRBD1 (5 bases). The germline CDR1 and CDR2 sequences are SGHRS and YFSETQ. V was cut by 0 bases and J by 7 bases, with 10 bases left in between. The CDR3 is 14 amino acids. CDR3 residues: CASSLEGFGEKLFF. The CDR3 DNA reads TGCGCCAGCAGCTTGGAGGGGTTCGGTGAAAAACTGTTTTTT. Variable domain in full (rest from reference TRBV5-1 and TRBJ1-4): KAGVTQTPRYLIKTRGQQVTLSCSPISGHRSVSWYQQTPGQGLQFLFEYFSETQRNKGNFPGRFSGRQFSNSRSEMNVSTLELGDSALYLCASSLEGFGEKLFFGSGTQLSVL.

In its sample, this clone was seen once. The V gene is TRBV4-2, the J gene TRBJ2-3; 11 nucleotides align to TRBD2. The CDR3 runs 18 residues. Germline CDR1 and CDR2: LGHNA and YNFKEQ. With 5 bases clipped from V and 5 bases from J, the junction kept 15 bases outside the gene matches. This CDR3 reads CASSDAGVAGGLIDTQYF. The CDR3 nucleotides read TGTGCCAGCAGCGACGCAGGGGTAGCGGGGGGGCTAATAGATACGCAGTATTTT.

The chain employs TRBV7-2 and TRBJ2-7; unclear D gene. This CDR3 is 15 amino acids long. V gave up 5 bases and J gave up 1 base, with 15 bases separating them. Germline CDR1 is SGHTA and CDR2 is FQGNSA. In DNA, the CDR3 is TGTGCCAGCAGCCCCAGCGAATTCCCTTCCTACGAGCAGTACTTC. This codes for CASSPSEFPSYEQYF.

The chain uses TRBV7-6 and TRBJ2-1; 8 positions agree with TRBD1. Looked up from germline, CDR1 is SGHVS and CDR2 is FNYEAQ. The ends lost 5 bases at V and 5 bases at J; junction bases unmatched: 11. The CDR3 loop spans 16 amino acids. The CDR3 here is CASSTWDGQGDNEQFF. CDR3 nucleotides: TGTGCCAGCAGCACGTGGGATGGACAGGGAGACAATGAGCAGTTCTTC.